This record looks at one TCR beta chain sequence and its context. Antigen specificity is unknown. Primed by a sample-barcoded 5' primer and a J-beta primer mix, a second PCR proceeded for 7 to 11 cycles. In TCRdb, the 5' RACE reads were re-called with MiXCR into one record per CDR3 protein. Of more than 500,000 distinct CDR3 sequences in the sample, 25% to 35% are singletons; the top ten hold approximately 3.5%. CDR1 and CDR2 (germline): SGHNT, YENEEA. The CDR3 contains 15 residues. The J segment lost 5 bases and the V segment lost 4 bases, leaving 7 bases of the junction unmatched. These data are taken from a study of blood T cells in healthy people across ages. Study outcomes and limitations: There was a strong correlation between TCR beta diversity and naive T cell percentage.

These data were likewise used in another study, on T cells of mothers and their children.

The genes are TRBV11-3 and TRBJ2-5, with 10 bases that match TRBD2. This receptor was taken from a boy under 10 years old in good health. Sequencing was performed on blood. CDR3 bases: TGTGCCAGCAGCTCCCGGAGCGGGAGGGGGGAGACCCAGTACTTC. Its protein is CASSSRSGRGETQYF. Using reference TRBV11-3 and TRBJ2-5 for the parts outside the CDR3, the full variable domain is EAGVVQSPRYKIIEKKQPVAFWCNPISGHNTLYWYLQNLGQGPELLIRYENEEAVDDSQLPKDRFSAERLKGVDSTLKIQPAELGDSAVYLCASSSRSGRGETQYFGPGTRLLVL.